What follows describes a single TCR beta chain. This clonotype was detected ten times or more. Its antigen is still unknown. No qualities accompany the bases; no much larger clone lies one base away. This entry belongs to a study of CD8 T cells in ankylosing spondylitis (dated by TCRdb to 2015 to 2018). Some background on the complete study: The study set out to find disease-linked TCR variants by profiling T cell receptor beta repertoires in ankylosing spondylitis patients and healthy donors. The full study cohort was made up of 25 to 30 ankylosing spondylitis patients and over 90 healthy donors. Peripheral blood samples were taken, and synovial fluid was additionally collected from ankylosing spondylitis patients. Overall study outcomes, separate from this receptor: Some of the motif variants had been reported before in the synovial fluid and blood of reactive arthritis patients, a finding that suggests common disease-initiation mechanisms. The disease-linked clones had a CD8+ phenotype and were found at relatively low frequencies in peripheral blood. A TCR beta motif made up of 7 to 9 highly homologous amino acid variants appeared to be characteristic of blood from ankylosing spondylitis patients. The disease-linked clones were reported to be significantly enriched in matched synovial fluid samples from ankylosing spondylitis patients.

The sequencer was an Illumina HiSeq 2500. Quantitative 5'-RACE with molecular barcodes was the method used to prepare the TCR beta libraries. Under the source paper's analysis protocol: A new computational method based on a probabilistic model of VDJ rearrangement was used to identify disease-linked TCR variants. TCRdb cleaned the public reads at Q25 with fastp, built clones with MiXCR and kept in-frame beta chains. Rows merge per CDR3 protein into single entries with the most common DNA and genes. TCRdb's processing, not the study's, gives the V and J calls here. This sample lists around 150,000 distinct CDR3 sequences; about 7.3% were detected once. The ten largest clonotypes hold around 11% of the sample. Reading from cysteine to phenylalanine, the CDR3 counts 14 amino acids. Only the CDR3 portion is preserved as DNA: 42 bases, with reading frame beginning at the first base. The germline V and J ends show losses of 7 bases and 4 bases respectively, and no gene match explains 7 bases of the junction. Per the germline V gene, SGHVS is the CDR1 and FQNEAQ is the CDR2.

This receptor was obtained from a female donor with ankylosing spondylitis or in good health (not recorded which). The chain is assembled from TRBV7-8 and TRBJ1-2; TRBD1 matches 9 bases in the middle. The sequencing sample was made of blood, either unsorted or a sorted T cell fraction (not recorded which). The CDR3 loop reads CASTRRDRAYGYTF. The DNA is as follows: TGTGCCAGCACCCGGAGGGACAGGGCCTATGGCTACACCTTC.